This TCR beta chain emerged from a study of cytomegalovirus exposure and HLA in healthy donors. The V segment lost 4 bases and the J segment 0 bases; nucleotides outside the gene matches: 4. The CDR3 is 16 amino acids. Looked up from germline, CDR1 is SGHRS and CDR2 is YFSETQ. The repertoire was sequenced with immunoSEQ multiplex PCR; TCRdb's copy has only in-frame clones and lacks some. The table includes 100,000 to 150,000 clones, approximately 95% detected once. This chain connects TRBV5-1 to TRBJ2-3; 11 bases map to TRBD2. What was sequenced was PBMCs. The clonotype comes from a man between 18 and 35 years old in good health and CMV-seronegative. This CDR3 reads CASSPRTSGSTDTQYF. The CDR3 nucleotides read TGCGCCAGCAGCCCTAGGACTAGCGGGAGCACAGATACGCAGTATTTT. Drawing the rest from reference TRBV5-1 and TRBJ2-3, the complete variable domain is KAGVTQTPRYLIKTRGQQVTLSCSPISGHRSVSWYQQTPGQGLQFLFEYFSETQRNKGNFPGRFSGRQFSNSRSEMNVSTLELGDSALYLCASSPRTSGSTDTQYFGPGTRLTVL.